There are a few counts of the clone carrying this TCR beta chain. The antigen is not known. Data came from immunoSEQ multiplex PCR; TCRdb stores just in-frame clones and leaves some out. The profile shows some 100,000 clones, 70% to 85% of them singletons. TCRs were sequenced from a few patients responding to pembrolizumab. This entry belongs to a study of PD-1 blockade in mismatch repair-deficient tumors. Findings of the study overall: Tumor-resident clones, often undetectable pretreatment in blood, expanded then contracted after pembrolizumab.

The V and J ends lost 1 base and 2 bases respectively, with 12 bases between them. This CDR3 has 15 residues. Per the germline V gene, CDR1 is SGHNT and CDR2 is YYREEE (reference sequence). The V gene is TRBV5-4, the J gene TRBJ2-5; D not certain. This sequence was found in an adult with mismatch repair-deficient cancer. Sequencing used peripheral blood, obtained approximately 35 weeks after starting pembrolizumab. The CDR3 DNA reads TGTGCCAGCAGCTTGCGGTCGGCCGGACAAGAGACCCAGTACTTC. This sequence encodes CASSLRSAGQETQYF.